This T cell receptor (beta chain) stems from a study of cytomegalovirus exposure and HLA in healthy donors. The PCR used 60 Vbeta and 13 Jbeta primers. The protocol was immunoSEQ multiplex PCR, while the TCRdb copy is restricted to in-frame clones and leaves out a portion. The table records around 88,000 clones, nearly 80% of them present only once. As regards this clone: The antigen is not known.

Trimming removed 3 bases at V and 0 bases at J, with 6 bases between. This CDR3 has 13 amino acids. The germline V gene encodes CDR1 SGHNT and CDR2 YYREEE (reference sequence). Study observations and caveats: A reported reduction in N-insertions relative to the roughly 700-donor mean was seen in an Asian-associated ancestry cluster in a later analysis.

The V gene is TRBV5-4, the J gene TRBJ1-1; D uncertain. The sequence derives from a middle-aged woman in good health and CMV-seropositive. What was sequenced was PBMCs. This CDR3 reads CASSYTVNTEAFF. In DNA, the CDR3 is TGTGCCAGCAGCTATACAGTGAACACTGAAGCTTTCTTT.